These T cell receptor beta chains were read from a single sample in a study of T cells in Graves' hyperthyroidism and ophthalmopathy. TCRdb re-derived calls from the multiplex PCR reads in MiXCR, one entry per CDR3 protein. Here the sample spans under 350,000 distinct CDR3 sequences, approximately 14% being singletons. Source material: blood. These receptors were taken from a woman aged 40-49 years with Graves' hyperthyroidism. CDR3s include the opening cysteine and the closing phenylalanine or tryptophan. D genes are given only for firm matches. Some rows have no size entry. The others give once, few or many, or a class for an expanded clone.

>TRBJ2-1|-|few|TRBV10-3
CAISESGSPAAKAGEQFF
TGTGCCATCAGTGAGTCGGGCAGTCCTGCTGCGAAAGCGGGTGAGCAGTTCTTC
>TRBJ1-2|-|many|TRBV6-1
CASSTEFPNYGYTF
TGTGCCAGCAGTACAGAATTCCCTAACTATGGCTACACCTTC
>TRBJ2-5|-|many|TRBV28
CASSLLASLEKETQYF
TGTGCCAGCAGTTTGTTGGCCTCACTAGAGAAAGAGACCCAGTACTTC
>TRBJ2-7|TRBD2|-|TRBV2
CASSDGTSGDNEQYF
TGTGCCAGCAGTGACGGGACTAGCGGGGATAACGAGCAGTACTTC
>TRBJ2-5|-|many|TRBV2
CASSRDRAGETQYF
TGTGCCAGCAGTCGGGACCGCGCGGGAGAGACCCAGTACTTC
>TRBJ1-1|-|many|TRBV7-9
CASSLDLGSNTEAFF
TGTGCCAGCAGCTTAGATCTGGGGTCCAACACTGAAGCTTTCTTT
>TRBJ2-5|-|many|TRBV20-1
CSARDPGVGIETQYF
TGCAGTGCTAGAGATCCGGGAGTTGGAATAGAGACCCAGTACTTC
>TRBJ2-5|-|-|TRBV5-1
CASSKGGDETQYF
TGCGCCAGCAGTAAGGGTGGGGACGAGACCCAGTACTTC
>TRBJ2-7|-|-|TRBV6-1
CASSPGGSFFGQYF
TGTGCCAGCAGTCCCGGGGGAAGTTTTTTCGGGCAGTACTTC
>TRBJ2-5|-|few|TRBV10-3
CAISESDGIQYF
TGTGCCATCAGTGAGTCTGATGGGATCCAGTACTTC
>TRBJ2-2|TRBD2|few|TRBV11-1
CASSFILAPNPGELFF
TGTGCCAGCAGCTTCATACTAGCGCCGAATCCCGGGGAGCTGTTTTTT
>TRBJ1-2|-|-|TRBV19
CASSNKGHYGYTF
TGTGCCAGTAGTAACAAAGGACACTATGGCTACACCTTC
>TRBJ2-7|-|-|TRBV20-1
CSARPGHETYEQYF
TGCAGTGCGAGACCGGGACACGAAACCTACGAGCAGTACTTC
>TRBJ1-1|TRBD1|many|TRBV6-1
CASSTPQGGNTEAFF
TGTGCCAGCAGTACCCCGCAGGGGGGGAACACTGAAGCTTTCTTT
>TRBJ2-7|-|many|TRBV6-1
CATQEGGARDYEQYF
TGTGCCACTCAAGAAGGGGGGGCTAGGGACTACGAGCAGTACTTC
>TRBJ2-5|TRBD2|many|TRBV4-1
CASSQGGAGVLQETQYF
TGCGCCAGCAGCCAAGGGGGAGCGGGAGTGTTACAAGAGACCCAGTACTTC
>TRBJ2-3|TRBD1|-|TRBV28
CASSGPGQGVGDTQYF
TGTGCCAGCAGTGGACCGGGACAGGGGGTGGGAGATACGCAGTATTTT
>TRBJ2-3|TRBD2|-|TRBV20-1
CSAPGLAGEESTDTQYF
TGCAGTGCTCCGGGACTAGCGGGGGAAGAGAGCACAGATACGCAGTATTTT
>TRBJ2-2|TRBD2|-|TRBV7-6
CASGTTGLAGGGVTGELFF
TGTGCCAGCGGGACGACGGGGCTAGCGGGAGGAGGAGTCACCGGGGAGCTGTTTTTT
>TRBJ1-2|TRBD1|many|TRBV19
CASISGTGGRYTF
TGTGCCAGTATATCCGGGACAGGGGGTCGCTACACCTTC
>TRBJ1-1|-|-|TRBV19
CASSIQGHPEAFF
TGTGCCAGTAGTATACAGGGGCACCCTGAAGCTTTCTTT
>TRBJ1-1|-|many|TRBV12-3/TRBV12-4
CASLKAGFGNTEAFF
TGTGCCAGCTTGAAAGCGGGCTTTGGGAATACTGAAGCTTTCTTT
>TRBJ2-3|-|many|TRBV5-1
CASSLRNADTQYF
TGCGCCAGCAGCTTAAGGAACGCAGATACGCAGTATTTT
>TRBJ1-5|TRBD1|few|TRBV7-6
CASTPVEGAQPQHF
TGTGCCAGCACCCCGGTAGAGGGGGCTCAGCCCCAGCATTTT
>TRBJ1-5|-|few|TRBV19
CASSIGGESQPQHF
TGTGCCAGTAGTATAGGGGGAGAGAGTCAGCCCCAGCATTTT
>TRBJ2-7|-|many|TRBV3-1
CASTLTETSYEQYF
TGTGCCAGCACGTTGACAGAGACTTCCTACGAGCAGTACTTC
>TRBJ1-2|TRBD1|-|TRBV5-6
CASSETGTELYGYTF
TGTGCCAGCAGCGAAACCGGGACAGAGCTCTATGGCTACACCTTC
>TRBJ1-6|-|many|TRBV12-3/TRBV12-4
CASRPVRASNSPLHF
TGTGCCAGCAGGCCCGTACGGGCAAGTAATTCACCCCTCCACTTT